The text below deals with one T cell receptor (beta chain). The data were obtained in a study of blood T cell repertoires in COVID-19. Sequencing was performed with immunoSEQ multiplex PCR; in TCRdb, only in-frame clones are kept and a portion is missing. The table has tens of thousands of clones, 87% seen once; the top ten hold less than 7%. Looked up from germline, CDR1 is MNHEY and CDR2 is SVGAGI. Trimming removed 5 bases from V and 7 bases from J; junction bases left unmatched: 5. The CDR3 contains 13 residues. This receptor was identified in a woman between 50 and 59 years old with acute or convalescent COVID-19. The sequenced sample consisted of peripheral blood. The chain couples TRBV6-5 to TRBJ2-1; TRBD1 agrees at 7 bases. In DNA, the CDR3 is TGTGCCAGCAGTCGGGACAGAGGGAATGAGCAGTTCTTC. It codes for CASSRDRGNEQFF.